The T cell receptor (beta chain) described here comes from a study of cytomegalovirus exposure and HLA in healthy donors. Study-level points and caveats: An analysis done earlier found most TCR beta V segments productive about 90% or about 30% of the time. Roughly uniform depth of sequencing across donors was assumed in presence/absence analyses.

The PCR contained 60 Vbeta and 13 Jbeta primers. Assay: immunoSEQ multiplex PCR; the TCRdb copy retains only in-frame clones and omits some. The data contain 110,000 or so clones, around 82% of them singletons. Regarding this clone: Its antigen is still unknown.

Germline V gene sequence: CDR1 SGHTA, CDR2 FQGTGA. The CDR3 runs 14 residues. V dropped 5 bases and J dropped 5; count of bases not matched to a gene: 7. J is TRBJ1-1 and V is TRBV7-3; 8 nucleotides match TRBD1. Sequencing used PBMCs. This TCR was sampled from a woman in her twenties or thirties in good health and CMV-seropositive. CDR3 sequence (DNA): TGTGCCAGCAGCCCCCAGGGGGCGACGACTGAAGCTTTCTTT. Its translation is CASSPQGATTEAFF.